The present TCR beta chain was sequenced within a study of T cells in Graves' hyperthyroidism and ophthalmopathy. Study-level information: Peripheral blood was taken when the disease was first diagnosed, before any treatment began. General study points: Most expanded thyroid clonotypes above 0.001 recurred in blood. Median prediction lead before ophthalmopathy onset was 5.5 to 7 months with the model.

There were TCR beta CDR3 regions amplified from RNA transcripts. TCR CDR3 underwent first-round RT-PCR with the HTBI primer set. TCRdb recomputed calls from the multiplex PCR reads with MiXCR, one row per CDR3 protein. The top ten clones hold less than 25% of a sample with around 380,000 distinct CDR3 sequences, approximately 13% of them seen once. Patients aged 18 to 65 with hyperthyroidism were newly diagnosed, with duration under 2 months. This clonotype has at least ten counts. What it recognizes is unknown. Germline V gene lookup returns CDR1 MNHEY and CDR2 SMNVEV (reference sequence). Trimming took 7 bases from V and 1 from J, leaving 17 bases between them. The length of the CDR3 is 16 residues.

This chain links TRBV27 with TRBJ2-1, with TRBD2 as a possible D gene (6 bases). The receptor was isolated from a man in his thirties or forties with Graves' hyperthyroidism that later progressed to Graves' ophthalmopathy. Sequencing input: blood. This CDR3 reads CASKPGGWESYNEQFF. CDR3 bases: TGTGCCAGCAAGCCCGGGGGATGGGAGTCCTACAATGAGCAGTTCTTC.